This TCR beta chain came from a study of T cells in Graves' hyperthyroidism and ophthalmopathy. Broader study findings: Most thyroid clonotypes with frequency above 0.001 were detected in blood.

Amplified TCR beta CDR3 regions derived from RNA transcripts. With the HTBI primer set, the TCR CDR3 went through a first round of RT-PCR. Each CDR3 protein is one row after TCRdb ran MiXCR on the multiplex PCR reads. The table has a few hundred thousand distinct CDR3 sequences, roughly 15% seen once. Not enrolled were patients with uncontrolled infection, other autoimmune disease, pregnancy or lactation. The table lists this clonotype with many counts. Its antigen is as yet unknown. Looked up from germline, CDR1 is SNHLY and CDR2 is FYNNEI. V was pared by 5 bases and J by 1 base, with 7 bases of the junction left unmatched. This CDR3 comprises 15 residues.

The receptor was derived from a woman between 40 and 50 years old with Graves' ophthalmopathy. V usage is TRBV2 and J usage is TRBJ2-7; 8 bases are a match to TRBD1. The sequenced sample consisted of blood. In DNA form, the CDR3 reads TGTGCCAGCAGTCCCCGGGACAGGTTGTCCTACGAGCAGTACTTC. Translating it yields CASSPRDRLSYEQYF.